This T cell receptor (beta chain) was retrieved from a study of blood T cell repertoires in COVID-19. In the study overall: COVID-19 samples collected from the United States, Italy and Spain covered acute and convalescent phases. T cells, B-cell-depleted T cells, or PBMCs supplied cDNA or gDNA.

Trimming removed 2 bases at V and 4 bases at J, with 14 bases between. CDR1 SGHTA and CDR2 FQGTGA come from the germline V gene. The CDR3 has 15 amino acids. Assay used: immunoSEQ multiplex PCR; TCRdb lists only in-frame clones, some missing. The sample includes more than 70,000 clones, roughly 87% seen only once; the top ten take roughly 3.1%. The chain uses TRBV7-3 and TRBJ1-1; possible D gene TRBD1, 6 bases. The sequenced sample consisted of peripheral blood. This sequence originates from a woman aged 50 to 60 with active or convalescent COVID-19. CDR3 loop: CASSLLNLGGTEAFF. The CDR3 DNA sequence: TGTGCCAGCAGCTTATTAAATTTAGGGGGCACTGAAGCTTTCTTT. Combining the CDR3 with reference TRBV7-3 and TRBJ1-1 gives the whole variable domain GAGVSQTPSNKVTEKGKYVELRCDPISGHTALYWYRQSLGQGPEFLIYFQGTGAADDSGLPNDRFFAVRPEGSVSTLKIQRTERGDSAVYLCASSLLNLGGTEAFFGQGTRLTVV.